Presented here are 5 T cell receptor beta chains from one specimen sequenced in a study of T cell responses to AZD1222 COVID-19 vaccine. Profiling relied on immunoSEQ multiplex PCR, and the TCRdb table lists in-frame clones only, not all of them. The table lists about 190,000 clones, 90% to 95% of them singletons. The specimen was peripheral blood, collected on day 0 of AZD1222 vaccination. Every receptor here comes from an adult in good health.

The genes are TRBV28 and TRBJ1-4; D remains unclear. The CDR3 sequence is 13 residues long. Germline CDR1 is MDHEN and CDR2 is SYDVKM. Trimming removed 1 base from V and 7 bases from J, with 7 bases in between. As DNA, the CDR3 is TGTGCCAGCAGTTTATATCGCTCTGAAAAACTGTTTTTT. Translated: CASSLYRSEKLFF.

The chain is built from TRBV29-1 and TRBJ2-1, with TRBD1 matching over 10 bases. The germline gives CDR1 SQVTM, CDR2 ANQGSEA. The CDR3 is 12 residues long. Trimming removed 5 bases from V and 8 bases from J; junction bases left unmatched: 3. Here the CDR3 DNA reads TGCAGCGTTAGGACAGGGGGGGATGAGCAGTTCTTC. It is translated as CSVRTGGDEQFF.

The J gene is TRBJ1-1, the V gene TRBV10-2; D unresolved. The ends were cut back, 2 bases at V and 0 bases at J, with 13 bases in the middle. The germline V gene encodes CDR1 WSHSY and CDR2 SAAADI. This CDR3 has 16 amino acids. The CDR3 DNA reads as TGCGCCAGCAGTGAGGAGGGCCCGATGATGAACACTGAAGCTTTCTTT. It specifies CASSEEGPMMNTEAFF.

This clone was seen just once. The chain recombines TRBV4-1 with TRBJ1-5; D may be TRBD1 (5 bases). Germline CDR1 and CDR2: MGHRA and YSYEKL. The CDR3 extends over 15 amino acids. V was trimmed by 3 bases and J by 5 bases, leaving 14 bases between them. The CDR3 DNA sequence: TGCGCCAGCAGCCAGTATCAGGGTTTTCATCAGCCCCAGCATTTT. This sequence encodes CASSQYQGFHQPQHF.

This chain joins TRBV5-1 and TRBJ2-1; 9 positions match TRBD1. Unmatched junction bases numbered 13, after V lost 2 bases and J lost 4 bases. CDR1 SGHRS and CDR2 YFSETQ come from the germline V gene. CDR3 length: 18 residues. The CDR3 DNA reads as TGCGCCAGCAGCTTTAGGACAGGGGAAGTTTGGAAGTACAATGAGCAGTTCTTC. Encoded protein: CASSFRTGEVWKYNEQFF.